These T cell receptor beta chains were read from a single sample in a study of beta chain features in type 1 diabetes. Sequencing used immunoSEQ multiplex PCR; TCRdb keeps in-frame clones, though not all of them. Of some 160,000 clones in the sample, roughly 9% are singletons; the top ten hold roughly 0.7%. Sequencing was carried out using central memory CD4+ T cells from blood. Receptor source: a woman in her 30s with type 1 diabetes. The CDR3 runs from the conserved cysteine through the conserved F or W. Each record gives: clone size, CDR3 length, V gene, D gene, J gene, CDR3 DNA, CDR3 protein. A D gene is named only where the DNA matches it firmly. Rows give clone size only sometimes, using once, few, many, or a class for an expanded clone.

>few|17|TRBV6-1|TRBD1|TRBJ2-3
TGTGCCAGCAGTGAAGACAGGGGAAACGGAGTCACAGATACGCAGTATTTT
CASSEDRGNGVTDTQYF
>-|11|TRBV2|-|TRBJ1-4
TGTGCCAGCCGGGAGAATGAAAAACTGTTTTTT
CASRENEKLFF
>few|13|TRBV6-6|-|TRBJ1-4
TGTGCCAGCAGTTACTTGGCAGATGAAAAACTGTTTTTT
CASSYLADEKLFF
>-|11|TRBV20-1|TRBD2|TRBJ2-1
TGCAGTGCCCCGACTAGCGGGAATATGTTCTTC
CSAPTSGNMFF
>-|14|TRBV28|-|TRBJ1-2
TGTGCCAGCAGAAAGGGACTTGACGGGGATGGCTACACCTTC
CASRKGLDGDGYTF
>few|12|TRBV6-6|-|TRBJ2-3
TGTGCCAGCAGTAACCGGAGAGATACGCAGTATTTT
CASSNRRDTQYF
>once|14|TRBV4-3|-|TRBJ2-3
TGCGCCAGCAGCCAAGAAGTGACAGGCGCTACGCAGTATTTT
CASSQEVTGATQYF
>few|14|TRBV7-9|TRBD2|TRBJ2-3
TGTGCCAGCAGCCCTTCGGGAGGCGCAGATACGCAGTATTTT
CASSPSGGADTQYF
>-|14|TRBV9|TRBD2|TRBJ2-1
TGTGCCAGCAGTCTAGCGGGGATAAACAATGAGCAGTTCTTC
CASSLAGINNEQFF
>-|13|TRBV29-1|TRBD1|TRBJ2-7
TGCAGCGCCTCGAGGGGGCTTTCCTACGAGCAGTACTTC
CSASRGLSYEQYF
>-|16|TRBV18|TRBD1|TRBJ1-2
TGTGCCAGCTCACCACCGCCGGGACAGGACAACTATGGCTACACCTTC
CASSPPPGQDNYGYTF
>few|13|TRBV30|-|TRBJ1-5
TGTGCCAGTAGTATAGATCAGGTACAGCCCCAGCATTTT
CASSIDQVQPQHF
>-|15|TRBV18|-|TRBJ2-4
TGTGCCAGCTCACGCACCGAGGGAGGCAAAAACATTCAGTACTTC
CASSRTEGGKNIQYF
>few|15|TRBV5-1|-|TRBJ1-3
TGCGCCAGCAGCTTGGACATCGCCTCTGGAAACACCATATATTTT
CASSLDIASGNTIYF
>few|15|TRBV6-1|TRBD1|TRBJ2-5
TGTGCCAGCACCCGATTGACAGGGCCCCAAGAGACCCAGTACTTC
CASTRLTGPQETQYF
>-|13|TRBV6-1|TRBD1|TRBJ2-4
TGTGCCAGCAGTATTGACAGGGAGAACATTCAGTACTTC
CASSIDRENIQYF
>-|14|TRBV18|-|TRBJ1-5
TGTGCCAGCTCACCAGACGGGTTGAGTCAGCCCCAGCATTTT
CASSPDGLSQPQHF
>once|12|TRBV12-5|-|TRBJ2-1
TGTGCTAGTGGTTTAATGTCGTCTGAGCAGTTCTTC
CASGLMSSEQFF
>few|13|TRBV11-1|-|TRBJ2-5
TGTGCCAGCAGCTTAGCGCCCGGGGAGACCCAGTACTTC
CASSLAPGETQYF
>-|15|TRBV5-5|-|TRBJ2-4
TGTGCCAGCAGCTTGGCCGTAGTAGCCAAAAACATTCAGTACTTC
CASSLAVVAKNIQYF
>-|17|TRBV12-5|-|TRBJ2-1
TGTGCTAGTGGTTTGAGGGTGGGGCAGGGTTCCTACAATGAGCAGTTCTTC
CASGLRVGQGSYNEQFF
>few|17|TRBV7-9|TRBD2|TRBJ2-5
TGTGCCAGCAGCTTAGTTTCCGGCGCGGGAGGGTATGAGACCCAGTACTTC
CASSLVSGAGGYETQYF
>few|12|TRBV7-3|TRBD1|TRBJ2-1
TGTGCCAGCAGCTCTGGGACAGGGGAGCAGTTCTTC
CASSSGTGEQFF